These 14 T cell receptor beta chains came from one sample sequenced in a study of T-cell memory formation after mild COVID-19 (dated by TCRdb to the early 2020s). Library construction relied on 5' RACE. For sequencing, an Illumina NovaSeq 6000 was employed. The public reads were run again by TCRdb, first through fastp at Q25 and then through MiXCR, and only productive beta chains were kept. When rows share a CDR3 protein, they turn into one entry using the most common DNA and genes. For this sample the table gives 250,000 to 350,000 distinct CDR3 sequences, of which roughly a fifth were detected only once. Roughly 21% of the sample is in the top ten clones. Source material: PBMCs or a T cell subset sorted from them (not recorded which). These receptors came from a man aged 18 to 30 who had mild COVID-19 (a few samples of this study predate the infection). The sample titles of this study are shuffled in the database, so cell type and time point are left out; the donor was told from shared clones.

The V call is TRBV28, the J call TRBJ2-3; D is possibly TRBD2 (6 bases). The V end was cut by 3 bases, the J end by 3 bases, with 22 bases between. Per the germline V gene, CDR1 is MDHEN and CDR2 is SYDVKM. The CDR3 has 18 residues. CDR3 sequence reads: CASSLRRLDYSGTDTQYF. The DNA of the CDR3 is TGTGCCAGCAGTTTGCGACGACTCGATTATAGCGGAACAGATACGCAGTATTTT.

Ten or more counts support this clonotype. The chain carries TRBV5-1 and TRBJ2-7; TRBD2 matches 8 bases. Trimming at V came to 4 bases and at J to 2 bases, leaving 8 bases not matched to a gene. Germline values: CDR1 SGHRS, CDR2 YFSETQ. CDR3 length: 15 amino acids. The CDR3 loop is CASSPRGGGTYEQYV. CDR3 in DNA: TGCGCCAGCAGCCCCCGTGGCGGGGGGACCTACGAGCAGTACGTC.

This clonotype has more than one count but fewer than ten. This chain links TRBV5-1 with TRBJ2-7; TRBD1 matches at 9 bases. CDR1 is SGHRS, CDR2 YFSETQ, per germline. The CDR3 is 15 amino acids. V lost 4 bases, J lost 6 bases, and 11 bases stayed unmatched. The CDR3 bases are TGCGCCAGCAGCCCCATCCCGGGACAGGGAGGCGAGCAGTACTTC. This sequence encodes CASSPIPGQGGEQYF. The full variable domain, with the rest looked up from reference TRBV5-1 and TRBJ2-7, is KAGVTQTPRYLIKTRGQQVTLSCSPISGHRSVSWYQQTPGQGLQFLFEYFSETQRNKGNFPGRFSGRQFSNSRSEMNVSTLELGDSALYLCASSPIPGQGGEQYFGPGTRLTVT.

This clonotype appeared a few times. The chain links TRBV24-1 to TRBJ2-3; tentative D call: TRBD2 (6 bases). The CDR3 runs to 13 residues. The germline V gene has CDR1 KGHDR and CDR2 SFDVKD. Trimming left V 8 bases short and J 1 base short, with 9 bases between. The CDR3 loop is CATNRGGTDTQYF. As DNA, the CDR3 is TGTGCCACCAACCGCGGGGGCACAGATACGCAGTATTTT.

This sequence joins TRBV12-3 or TRBV12-4 and TRBJ1-2; 9 nucleotides match TRBD1. This CDR3 contains 13 residues. V lost 5 bases to trimming and J lost 5 bases; unmatched junction nucleotides: 3. CDR3 in amino acids: CASSHGTGYGYTF. For the CDR3, the DNA is TGTGCCAGCAGTCACGGGACAGGGTATGGCTACACCTTC.

This sequence joins TRBV20-1 and TRBJ2-7; 7 nucleotides align to TRBD1. Trimming cost V 3 bases and J 2 bases; bases outside gene matches: 1. The CDR3 has 12 amino acids. CDR1 and CDR2 (germline): DFQATT, SNEGSKA (reference sequence). The CDR3 region has the DNA TGCAGTGCTAGTCAGGGGGCCTACGAGCAGTACTTC. Its translation: CSASQGAYEQYF.

The V gene is TRBV5-6, the J gene TRBJ1-2; 9 bases are shared with TRBD1. This CDR3 comprises 14 residues. The germline gives CDR1 SGHDT, CDR2 YYEEEE. V lost 2 bases to trimming and J lost 8 bases; unmatched junction nucleotides: 7. CDR3 amino acids: CASSFTGGLSGYTF. The CDR3 DNA reads TGTGCCAGCAGCTTCACAGGGGGCCTGTCGGGCTACACCTTC.

The chain links TRBV28 to TRBJ2-7; 7 bases agree with TRBD1. The germline V gene has CDR1 MDHEN and CDR2 SYDVKM. This CDR3 comprises 14 residues. J gave up 2 bases and V 6 bases, and 7 bases lay outside the gene matches. The CDR3 loop reads CASSTGTAAYEQYV. DNA of the CDR3: TGTGCCAGCAGCACCGGGACAGCAGCCTACGAGCAGTACGTC.

Many counts were recorded for this clonotype. The chain has TRBV10-2 and TRBJ2-7; D not certain. CDR3 length: 13 amino acids. V lost 7 bases and J lost 2, with 12 bases in between. Germline V gene lookup returns CDR1 WSHSY and CDR2 SAAADI. CDR3 nucleotide sequence: TGCGCCAGCACCGTCGACCCCGCCTACGAGCAGTACTTC. Protein: CASTVDPAYEQYF.

The CDR3 DNA is TGTGCCAGCTCTCCGTATGGGGGACAGAACACCGGGGAGCTGTTTTTT. Its translation is CASSPYGGQNTGELFF. The chain has TRBV18 and TRBJ2-2; the D gene is possibly TRBD1 (6 bases). V was trimmed by 6 bases and J by 1 base, leaving 15 bases between them. Germline lookup yields CDR1 KGHSH and CDR2 LQKENI. CDR3 length: 16 residues. Complete variable domain (other parts from reference TRBV18 and TRBJ2-2): NAGVMQNPRHLVRRRGQEARLRCSPMKGHSHVYWYRQLPEEGLKFMVYLQKENIIDESGMPKERFSAEFPKEGPSILRIQQVVRGDSAAYFCASSPYGGQNTGELFFGEGSRLTVL.

There are a few counts of this clonotype. J is TRBJ1-1 and V is TRBV6-2 or TRBV6-3; the match to TRBD1 covers 8 bases. Germline V gives CDR1 MNHEY, CDR2 SVGEGT. V dropped 10 bases and J dropped 6; count of bases not matched to a gene: 7. The CDR3 loop spans 12 amino acids. The CDR3 DNA follows: TGTGCCACAGGAAGGGGACAGGCTGAAGCTTTCTTT. Its translation is CATGRGQAEAFF.

This chain joins TRBV6-5 and TRBJ2-2; TRBD1 aligns across 7 bases. The CDR3 is made up of 16 amino acids. Germline trimming cut 6 bases from V and 4 bases from J; bases unmatched to any gene: 11. Germline loops: CDR1 MNHEY, CDR2 SVGAGI. The CDR3, as DNA: TGTGCCAGCAGGTCCGACAGGGTTGGGAGCACCGGGGAGCTGTTTTTT. It translates to CASRSDRVGSTGELFF.

This clonotype has a handful of counts. The V call is TRBV4-3, the J call TRBJ1-2, with D perhaps TRBD1 (5 bases). Germline CDR1 is LGHNA and CDR2 is YSLEER. Trimming shortened V by 3 bases and J by 4 bases, and 12 bases separated the two germline ends. The CDR3 totals 14 residues. As DNA, the CDR3 is TGCGCCAGCAGCCACCAGGGTAGTGCCTATGGCTACACCTTC. Protein product: CASSHQGSAYGYTF.

The V gene is TRBV6-1, the J gene TRBJ1-6; D unclear. The V and J ends lost 7 bases and 6 bases respectively, with 13 bases between them. In germline, CDR1 is MNHNS, CDR2 SASEGT. The CDR3 is made up of 14 amino acids. The CDR3 sequence is CASTPRVSNSPLHF. CDR3 DNA: TGTGCCAGCACTCCGAGGGTGAGTAATTCACCCCTCCACTTT.